This T cell receptor (beta chain) stems from a study of OX40 agonist ivuxolimab in advanced cancers. Some clones are missing from TCRdb's copy, which holds only in-frame ones; the method was immunoSEQ multiplex PCR. The sample consists of about 69,000 clones, less than 90% of them appearing once. Germline assignment: CDR1 SGHDT and CDR2 YYEEEE. CDR3 length: 13 residues. The V end was cut by 4 bases, the J end by 4 bases, with 11 bases between. The sequencing here drew on CD4+ or CD8+ T cells sorted from blood, taken in a trial of the OX40 agonist ivuxolimab. The clonotype comes from an adult with an advanced solid tumor such as melanoma, head and neck, liver or kidney cancer. The chain joins TRBV5-6 to TRBJ2-5, with D possibly being TRBD1 (5 bases). The CDR3 protein is CASSAQVRETQYF. The CDR3 DNA is TGTGCCAGCAGCGCACAGGTTCGAGAGACCCAGTACTTC.